This TCR beta chain came from a study of cytomegalovirus exposure and HLA in healthy donors. Findings and caveats of the study: The study labeled 150 to 200 TCR beta chains cytomegalovirus-associated. A previous analysis found most TCR beta V segments productive roughly 87% or roughly 30% of the time.

A word on this clone: Its antigen is as yet unknown.

PCR was performed using 60 Vbeta and 13 Jbeta primers. Using immunoSEQ multiplex PCR, the repertoire was profiled, and TCRdb retains in-frame clones only, with some absent. The table has more than 95,000 clones, more than 60% seen once. CDR1 is SGHRS and CDR2 is YFSETQ in the germline V gene. Trimming pared 0 bases from V and 8 bases from J, leaving 12 bases between. The CDR3 length is 14 residues. The rearrangement joins TRBV5-1 to TRBJ2-1; no clear D. The specimen sequenced was PBMCs. This TCR derives from a man in his thirties or forties in good health and CMV-seronegative. The CDR3: CASSLGQAYHEQFF. The CDR3 DNA follows: TGCGCCAGCAGCTTGGGGCAGGCTTACCATGAGCAGTTCTTC.